These 19 T cell receptor beta chains originate from one sample sequenced in a study of post-analysis software for immune sequencing data. Study-level points and caveats: Patients carried roughly 5 TRBV segments more frequently than controls did, and TRBV5-6, TRBV5-1 and TRBV20-1 were among them.

For these TCRs, the target antigens are not known. Researchers reported that TCR beta cDNA libraries carried unique molecular identifiers. Using its own MiXCR run on the PCR reads, TCRdb lists one record per CDR3 protein. The profile shows 350,000 to 450,000 distinct CDR3 sequences, about a third of them singletons. Sequences were obtained from blood. The receptors stem from a girl between 10 and 17 years old with multiple sclerosis.

This clonotype was seen only once. The J gene is TRBJ1-2, the V gene TRBV20-1; 7 nucleotides match TRBD1. Germline loops: CDR1 DFQATT, CDR2 SNEGSKA (reference sequence). Trimming at V came to 5 bases and at J to 5 bases, leaving 8 bases not matched to a gene. The length of the CDR3 is 13 residues. The CDR3 coding sequence is TGCAGTGCTGTTCCCGGGACAGAGTATGGCTACACCTTC. This codes for CSAVPGTEYGYTF.

The V gene is TRBV13, the J gene TRBJ2-1, with D hard to call. V dropped 6 bases and J dropped 4 bases, with 10 bases sitting between them. Germline V lookup: CDR1 PRHDT, CDR2 FYEKMQ (reference sequence). The CDR3 runs 13 residues. CDR3 residues: CASSRSYYNEQFF. As DNA, the CDR3 is TGTGCCAGCAGTCGCTCCTATTACAATGAGCAGTTCTTC.

This clonotype was detected once. V usage is TRBV28 and J usage is TRBJ2-4, with 9 bases identical to TRBD2. J gave up 3 bases and V 7 bases, and 7 bases lay outside the gene matches. CDR3 length equals 15 residues. Germline V gene lookup returns CDR1 MDHEN and CDR2 SYDVKM. The CDR3 DNA is TGTGCCAGCACCCAGCGGGGGGTGGACAAAAACATTCAGTACTTC. As protein: CASTQRGVDKNIQYF.

J is TRBJ2-1 and V is TRBV14; D possibly corresponds to TRBD2 (5 bases). V was pared by 4 bases and J by 3 bases, with 16 bases between. The germline V gene encodes CDR1 SGHDN and CDR2 FVKESK. The CDR3 sequence is 16 residues long. CDR3 bases: TGTGCCAGCAGCCCCGAGCCAGCGGCGGTCTACAATGAGCAGTTCTTC. As protein: CASSPEPAAVYNEQFF.

The CDR3 DNA follows: TGTGCCAGCAGTGAACTCTCCACGGCCAAAAACATTCAGTACTTC. Translated: CASSELSTAKNIQYF. The V and J genes are TRBV6-1 and TRBJ2-4; D is undetermined. The V end lost 2 bases, the J end lost 1 base, and 9 bases lay between the germline ends. This CDR3 is built from 15 residues. Germline V gene lookup returns CDR1 MNHNS and CDR2 SASEGT.

This sequence joins TRBV29-1 and TRBJ2-1, with D perhaps TRBD2 (5 bases). The CDR3 extends over 11 amino acids. Germline lookup yields CDR1 SQVTM and CDR2 ANQGSEA. V gave up 6 bases and J gave up 4 bases, with 7 bases separating them. The CDR3 DNA is TGCAGCGTCCGAGGGTACAATGAGCAGTTCTTC. It encodes CSVRGYNEQFF.

The chain couples TRBV6-2 or TRBV6-3 to TRBJ1-5, with D possibly TRBD1 on 5 matching bases. The CDR3 length is 16 residues. Trimming took off 3 bases at V and 2 bases at J, with 14 bases between the two ends. Germline V gene lookup returns CDR1 MNHEY and CDR2 SVGEGT. This CDR3 is CASSYSFDSRNQPQHF. The CDR3 nucleotides are TGTGCCAGCAGTTATTCCTTCGACAGTCGCAATCAGCCCCAGCATTTT.

This chain connects TRBV5-6 to TRBJ2-3; 11 nucleotides line up with TRBD1. The CDR3 contains 16 residues. Trimming cost V 0 bases and J 2 bases; bases outside gene matches: 2. The germline CDR1 and CDR2 sequences are SGHDT and YYEEEE. This chain's CDR3 is CASSLVDRGLTDTQYF. The CDR3 region has the DNA TGTGCCAGCAGCTTGGTGGACAGGGGGCTCACAGATACGCAGTATTTT.

The J gene is TRBJ2-5, the V gene TRBV20-1; 9 bases align to TRBD2. This CDR3 spans 14 amino acids. In germline, CDR1 is DFQATT, CDR2 SNEGSKA (reference sequence). The J segment lost 4 bases and the V segment lost 3 bases, leaving 6 bases of the junction unmatched. CDR3 DNA: TGCAGTGCTAGGGGCGGGGGGGCCGGAGAGACCCAGTACTTC. Its translation is CSARGGGAGETQYF.

V and J are TRBV12-3 or TRBV12-4 and TRBJ1-2; 10 bases match TRBD1. CDR3 length: 15 residues. The ends lost 6 bases at V and 6 bases at J; junction bases unmatched: 10. CDR3 residues: CASSLPDRGPNGYTF. The CDR3 region has the DNA TGTGCCAGCAGCCTACCCGACAGGGGGCCAAATGGCTACACCTTC.

V gene TRBV7-4 combines with J gene TRBJ2-7; D not resolved. Trimming cost V 0 bases and J 3 bases, with 15 bases left between them. The CDR3 contains 16 residues. CDR1 is SGHVT and CDR2 is SQSDAQ in the germline V gene. CDR3 nucleotide sequence: TGTGCCAGCAGCTTAGCGGCAGGCCAGACGCGCTACGAGCAGTACTTC. Translated, it gives CASSLAAGQTRYEQYF.

This chain joins TRBV28 and TRBJ1-6; 9 positions match TRBD1. Per germline, CDR1 MDHEN and CDR2 SYDVKM. The CDR3 spans 15 residues. V lost 4 bases and J lost 9; bases outside the gene matches: 7. CDR3 in amino acids: CASSWDDRGGSPLHF. CDR3 nucleotides: TGTGCCAGCAGTTGGGACGACAGGGGGGGTTCACCCCTCCACTTT. The variable domain in full, completed from reference TRBV28 and TRBJ1-6, reads DVKVTQSSRYLVKRTGEKVFLECVQDMDHENMFWYRQDPGLGLRLIYFSYDVKMKEKGDIPEGYSVSREKKERFSLILESASTNQTSMYLCASSWDDRGGSPLHFGNGTRLTVT.

The J gene is TRBJ2-7, the V gene TRBV7-9; 9 nucleotides match TRBD1. The germline CDR1 and CDR2 sequences are SEHNR and FQNEAQ (reference sequence). The junction had 8 bases not matched to a gene; V was cut back by 7 bases and J by 4 bases. This CDR3 contains 14 residues. The CDR3 region is CASTSQDRGYEQYF. CDR3 DNA: TGTGCCAGCACCTCCCAGGACAGGGGATACGAGCAGTACTTC.

The V gene is TRBV12-3 or TRBV12-4, the J gene TRBJ2-7; 12 positions agree with TRBD1. The CDR3 extends over 16 amino acids. V shed 4 bases and J 5 bases; nucleotides not matched to a gene: 9. The CDR3 protein is CASSSTGTGGRNEQYF. CDR3 bases: TGTGCCAGCAGTTCTACCGGGACAGGGGGCAGGAACGAGCAGTACTTC.

Only a few counts were recorded for this clonotype. This chain connects TRBV5-1 to TRBJ2-7; TRBD1 aligns across 10 bases. CDR1 is SGHRS and CDR2 is YFSETQ in the germline V gene. The junction had 8 bases not matched to a gene; V was cut back by 3 bases and J by 5 bases. The CDR3 has 15 residues. Here the CDR3 reads CASSSQGTGVDEQYF. The CDR3 DNA sequence: TGCGCCAGCAGCTCCCAGGGGACAGGGGTCGACGAGCAGTACTTC. Full variable domain (remainder filled in from reference TRBV5-1 and TRBJ2-7): KAGVTQTPRYLIKTRGQQVTLSCSPISGHRSVSWYQQTPGQGLQFLFEYFSETQRNKGNFPGRFSGRQFSNSRSEMNVSTLELGDSALYLCASSSQGTGVDEQYFGPGTRLTVT.

The rearrangement links TRBV30 to TRBJ1-6, with D possibly matching TRBD1 (5 bases). Germline-derived CDR1 and CDR2 are GTSNPN and SVGIG (reference sequence). Trimming stripped 1 base from V and 8 bases from J, with 6 bases between. The CDR3 totals 12 residues. The CDR3 protein is CAWSGGDSPLHF. The CDR3 bases are TGTGCCTGGAGTGGGGGGGATTCACCCCTCCACTTT.

This clonotype has more than one count but fewer than ten. J is TRBJ2-5 and V is TRBV6-5, with 8 bases lining up with TRBD1. V trimming: 6 bases; J trimming: 1 base; junction bases outside the gene matches: 7. Looked up from germline, CDR1 is MNHEY and CDR2 is SVGAGI. The CDR3 has 15 residues. Here the CDR3 DNA reads TGTGCCAGCAGCCGGACAGGGTTCCCCCAAGAGACCCAGTACTTC. Protein sequence: CASSRTGFPQETQYF.

This chain links TRBV7-2 with TRBJ1-2; D is possibly TRBD1 (6 bases). The germline V gene has CDR1 SGHTA and CDR2 FQGNSA. The CDR3 is 15 amino acids. V lost 3 bases and J 0 bases, leaving 11 bases between the germline ends. CDR3 sequence reads: CASSFLEGANYGYTF. The CDR3 bases are TGTGCCAGCAGCTTTTTGGAGGGGGCTAACTATGGCTACACCTTC.

This clonotype was picked up a small number of times. This chain connects TRBV29-1 to TRBJ2-1; 7 bases agree with TRBD1. With V trimmed by 7 bases and J by 6 bases, 21 bases remained unmatched. The germline gives CDR1 SQVTM, CDR2 ANQGSEA. The CDR3 is 17 amino acids. The DNA for the CDR3 is TGCAGCGCTGGACTCCTCGACAGGGTGCGGCCGTGCAATGAGCAGTTCTTC. Translating gives CSAGLLDRVRPCNEQFF.